Listed below are T cell receptor beta chains from one sample, sequenced in a study of CD8+CD57+ T cells in acquired aplastic anemia. Each CDR3 protein gets one entry after TCRdb re-called the reads with MiXCR. The data contain approximately 130,000 distinct CDR3 sequences, around two fifths of them singletons. What was sequenced was sorted CD4+, CD8+, or CD8+CD57+ T cells (not recorded which) from PBMCs. The receptor source for this set is a human donor in good health, serving as a control. The CDR3 runs from the conserved cysteine through the conserved F or W. Fields, in order: CDR3 protein, CDR3 DNA, D gene, clone size, CDR3 length, J gene, V gene. A D gene is named only where the DNA matches it firmly. Only part of the rows carry a size: once, few, many, or a class if the clone is expanded.

CASSARQGSPLHF | TGTGCCAGCAGCGCCCGACAGGGTTCACCCCTCCACTTT | TRBD1 | . | 13 | TRBJ1-6 | TRBV7-3
CASRDDRDVGNTEAFF | TGTGCCAGCAGAGATGACAGGGACGTGGGGAACACTGAAGCTTTCTTT | TRBD1 | . | 16 | TRBJ1-1 | TRBV11-1
CSAPGASGYKTYNEQFF | TGCAGTGCCCCAGGGGCTAGCGGATACAAGACCTACAATGAGCAGTTCTTC | . | many | 17 | TRBJ2-1 | TRBV20-1
CSVDREGRYEQYF | TGCAGCGTTGACAGGGAAGGTCGCTACGAGCAGTACTTC | . | . | 13 | TRBJ2-7 | TRBV29-1
CAARGGGLYGYTF | TGTGCCGCCAGAGGGGGGGGCCTCTATGGCTACACCTTC | . | many | 13 | TRBJ1-2 | TRBV10-3
CASWDRGRNEQFF | TGTGCCAGCTGGGACAGGGGGCGGAATGAGCAGTTCTTC | TRBD1 | . | 13 | TRBJ2-1 | TRBV6-1
CASSAGPGGTDTQYF | TGTGCCAGCAGCGCGGGCCCGGGGGGTACAGATACGCAGTATTTT | TRBD2 | . | 15 | TRBJ2-3 | TRBV11-1
CASSIMPGGDEQYF | TGTGCCAGTAGTATTATGCCAGGGGGGGACGAGCAGTACTTC | . | . | 14 | TRBJ2-7 | TRBV19
CASSLAGTQPQHF | TGTGCCAGCAGCTTAGCCGGCACTCAGCCCCAGCATTTT | . | many | 13 | TRBJ1-5 | TRBV7-8
CASRSARRQPNTIYF | TGTGCCAGTCGGTCAGCGAGGCGCCAGCCAAACACCATATATTTT | . | many | 15 | TRBJ1-3 | TRBV19
CASSHRGGGYGYTF | TGTGCCAGCAGTCACAGGGGAGGAGGGTATGGCTACACCTTC | TRBD1 | many | 14 | TRBJ1-2 | TRBV3-1
CASSSVRLGGEQYF | TGTGCCAGCAGTTCAGTTCGACTAGGAGGCGAGCAGTACTTC | . | . | 14 | TRBJ2-7 | TRBV25-1
CSVKQGAWNNEQFF | TGCAGCGTAAAACAGGGGGCTTGGAACAATGAGCAGTTCTTC | TRBD1 | many | 14 | TRBJ2-1 | TRBV29-1
CASSGRGMETQYF | TGTGCCAGCAGTGGCAGGGGGATGGAGACCCAGTACTTC | TRBD1 | many | 13 | TRBJ2-5 | TRBV6-1
CSVPLGSNSYEQYF | TGCAGCGTACCGTTGGGCTCCAACTCCTACGAGCAGTACTTC | . | many | 14 | TRBJ2-7 | TRBV20-1
CASRYNEQFF | TGTGCCAGCCGATACAATGAGCAGTTCTTC | . | . | 10 | TRBJ2-1 | TRBV7-7
CASNPGATRGETQYF | TGTGCCAGTAATCCGGGGGCTACCCGGGGGGAGACCCAGTACTTC | . | few | 15 | TRBJ2-5 | TRBV6-6
CASSFTHDTQYF | TGTGCCAGCAGCTTCACTCACGATACGCAGTATTTT | . | many | 12 | TRBJ2-3 | TRBV5-4
CATWDPGEPQHF | TGCGCCACCTGGGACCCAGGGGAGCCCCAGCATTTT | . | many | 12 | TRBJ1-5 | TRBV10-2
CATSRDTGLTSPLHF | TGTGCCACCAGCAGAGATACTGGGTTGACTTCACCCCTCCACTTT | . | . | 15 | TRBJ1-6 | TRBV15
CASSFFASDNEQFF | TGTGCCAGCAGCTTCTTCGCCAGTGACAATGAGCAGTTCTTC | . | many | 14 | TRBJ2-1 | TRBV9
CASSVGNAEAFF | TGTGCCAGTAGTGTAGGGAACGCTGAAGCTTTCTTT | . | . | 12 | TRBJ1-1 | TRBV19
CASGLTTGIGTDTQYF | TGCGCCAGCGGGCTGACCACAGGGATCGGTACGGATACGCAGTATTTT | . | many | 16 | TRBJ2-3 | TRBV5-1
CASSPHPWTSGRENTYEQYF | TGTGCCAGCAGCCCCCACCCTTGGACTAGCGGGAGGGAGAATACCTACGAGCAGTACTTC | TRBD2 | many | 20 | TRBJ2-7 | TRBV4-2
CASSATGPQQETQYF | TGTGCCAGCAGTGCTACGGGACCACAACAAGAGACCCAGTACTTC | . | many | 15 | TRBJ2-5 | TRBV25-1
CASSLGWNEQFF | TGCGCCAGCAGTTTAGGGTGGAATGAGCAGTTCTTC | . | many | 12 | TRBJ2-1 | TRBV10-1
CATSNGGFGPEQYF | TGCGCCACCTCCAATGGGGGCTTTGGTCCCGAGCAGTACTTC | . | few | 14 | TRBJ2-7 | TRBV5-1
CASRPTGQRNEKLFF | TGTGCCAGTAGGCCAACGGGACAGAGAAATGAAAAACTGTTTTTT | TRBD1 | . | 15 | TRBJ1-4 | TRBV19
CASSAGNYEQYF | TGTGCCAGCAGCGCAGGGAATTACGAGCAGTACTTC | . | . | 12 | TRBJ2-7 | TRBV14
CASSLWEPRTDEQFF | TGTGCCAGCAGTTTATGGGAACCCAGGACAGATGAGCAGTTCTTC | . | . | 15 | TRBJ2-1 | TRBV27
CATSSQEGWEKLFF | TGTGCCACCAGCAGTCAGGAGGGTTGGGAAAAACTGTTTTTT | . | . | 14 | TRBJ1-4 | TRBV15
CASSLRLAGYSTDTQYF | TGCGCCAGCAGCCTCAGACTAGCGGGGTATAGCACAGATACGCAGTATTTT | TRBD2 | . | 17 | TRBJ2-3 | TRBV5-1
CASSLGQENTEAFF | TGCGCCAGCAGCTTAGGACAGGAAAACACTGAAGCTTTCTTT | TRBD1 | few | 14 | TRBJ1-1 | TRBV5-1
CASSIQSGFGYTF | TGTGCCAGTAGTATACAGTCAGGGTTCGGCTACACCTTC | . | many | 13 | TRBJ1-2 | TRBV19
CASSFQTDTQYF | TGTGCCAGCAGCTTCCAGACAGATACGCAGTATTTT | . | many | 12 | TRBJ2-3 | TRBV11-3
CSAEGDPPNSPLHF | TGCAGTGCAGAGGGCGATCCCCCGAATTCACCCCTCCACTTT | . | . | 14 | TRBJ1-6 | TRBV20-1